This paragraph reports one TCR beta chain. Its antigen is not identified. A much larger clone differs by one base, so this may be a read error. The data are from a study of T cells in Graves' hyperthyroidism and ophthalmopathy. Authors of the study amplified TCR beta CDR3 regions from RNA transcripts. The HTBI primer set drove a first-round RT-PCR of the TCR CDR3. From the multiplex PCR reads, TCRdb called clonotypes with MiXCR, one entry per CDR3 protein. The profile shows around 500,000 distinct CDR3 sequences, roughly 14% of them singletons. Findings and caveats of the study: Blood also carried most thyroid clonotypes expanded above 0.001. A model of 13 V-J pairs discriminated ophthalmopathy from stable hyperthyroidism.

Those with hyperthyroidism were 18 to 65 years old, newly diagnosed, and ill for under 2 months. Clinical symptoms, serum thyroxine and TRAb, thyroid ultrasound and orbital computed tomography were used for the diagnoses. CDR1 and CDR2 from the germline V gene are SGHRS and YFSETQ. CDR3 length: 16 residues. The chain has TRBV5-1 and TRBJ2-3; 8 bases fit TRBD2. Sequenced sample: blood. The TCR sequence derives from a woman aged 18-29 years with Graves' hyperthyroidism. DNA for the CDR3: TGCGCCAGCAGCTTGGGTCAGCGGGAGTTTGGAGATTCGCAGTATTTT. It specifies CASSLGQREFGDSQYF.